The entry below gives a single T cell receptor beta chain sequence along with its context. The antigen remains undetermined. These data are taken from a study of T cell repertoires in cytomegalovirus infection. The CDR3 is 15 residues long. J was trimmed by 5 bases and V by 5 bases; bases with no gene match: 12. The germline gives CDR1 MGHRA, CDR2 YSYEKL. TCRdb reprocessed the reads with MiXCR, giving one entry per CDR3 protein. The sample shows around 430,000 distinct CDR3 sequences, under 55% of them seen only once. This TCR came from a human donor in good health (CMV status not recorded). Some clones in this sample may be carry-over from other donors' samples. This sequence joins TRBV4-1 and TRBJ2-7; 7 bases agree with TRBD2. Sequencing was performed on cultured PBMCs, taken from culture after CMV antigen stimulation. The CDR3 region is CASSITPGLPNEQYF. CDR3 nucleotide sequence: TGCGCCAGCAGCATCACACCGGGACTACCTAACGAGCAGTACTTC.